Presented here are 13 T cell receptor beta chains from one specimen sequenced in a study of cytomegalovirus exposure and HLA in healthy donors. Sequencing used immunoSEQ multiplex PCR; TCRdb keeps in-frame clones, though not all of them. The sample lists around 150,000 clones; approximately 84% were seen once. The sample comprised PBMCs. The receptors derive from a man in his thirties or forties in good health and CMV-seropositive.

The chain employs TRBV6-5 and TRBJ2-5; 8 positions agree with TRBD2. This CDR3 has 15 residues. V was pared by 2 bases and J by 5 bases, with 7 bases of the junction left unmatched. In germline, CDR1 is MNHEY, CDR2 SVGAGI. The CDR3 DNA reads TGTGCCAGCAGTTACCGCGGGAGGACGTCCGAGACCCAGTACTTC. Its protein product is CASSYRGRTSETQYF.

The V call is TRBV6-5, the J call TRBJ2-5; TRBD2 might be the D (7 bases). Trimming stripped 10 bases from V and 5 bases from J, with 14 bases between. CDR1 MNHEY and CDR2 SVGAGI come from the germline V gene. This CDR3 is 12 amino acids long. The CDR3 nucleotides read TGTGCCACTAGGGGGGGGTTGGAGACCCAGTACTTC. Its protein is CATRGGLETQYF.

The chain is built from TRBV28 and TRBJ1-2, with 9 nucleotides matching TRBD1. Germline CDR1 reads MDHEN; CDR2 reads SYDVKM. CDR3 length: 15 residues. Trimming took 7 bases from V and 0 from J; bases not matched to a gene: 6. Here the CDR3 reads CASTLGQGANYGYTF. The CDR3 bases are TGTGCCAGCACCTTGGGACAGGGAGCTAACTATGGCTACACCTTC.

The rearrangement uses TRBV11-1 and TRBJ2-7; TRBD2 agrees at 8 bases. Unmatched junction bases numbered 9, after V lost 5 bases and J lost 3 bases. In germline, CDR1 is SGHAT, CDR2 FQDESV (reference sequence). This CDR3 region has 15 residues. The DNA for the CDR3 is TGTGCCAGCAGCCCTCCTAACGGGAGGGACTACGAGCAGTACTTC. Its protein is CASSPPNGRDYEQYF.

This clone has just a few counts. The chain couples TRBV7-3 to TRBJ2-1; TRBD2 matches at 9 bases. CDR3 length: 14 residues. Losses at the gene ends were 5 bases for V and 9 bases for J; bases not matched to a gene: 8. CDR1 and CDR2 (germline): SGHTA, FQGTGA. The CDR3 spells CASSPQRGAGEQFF. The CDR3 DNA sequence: TGTGCCAGCAGCCCCCAGCGGGGGGCAGGTGAGCAGTTCTTC.

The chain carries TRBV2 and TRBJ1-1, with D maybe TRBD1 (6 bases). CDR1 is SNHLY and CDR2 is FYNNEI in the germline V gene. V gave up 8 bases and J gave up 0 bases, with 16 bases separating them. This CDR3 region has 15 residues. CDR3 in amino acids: CASAGAGVMNTEAFF. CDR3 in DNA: TGTGCCAGCGCGGGGGCAGGCGTTATGAACACTGAAGCTTTCTTT.

The CDR3 DNA reads as TGTGCCAGCAGCGCGGGCCGCGTGAACACCGGGGAGCTGTTTTTT. Its protein product is CASSAGRVNTGELFF. V is TRBV2 and J is TRBJ2-2; TRBD2 is a possible D gene (5 bases). V was shortened by 6 bases and J by 1 base, with 12 bases between the two germline ends. Looked up from germline, CDR1 is SNHLY and CDR2 is FYNNEI. The CDR3 sequence is 15 residues long.

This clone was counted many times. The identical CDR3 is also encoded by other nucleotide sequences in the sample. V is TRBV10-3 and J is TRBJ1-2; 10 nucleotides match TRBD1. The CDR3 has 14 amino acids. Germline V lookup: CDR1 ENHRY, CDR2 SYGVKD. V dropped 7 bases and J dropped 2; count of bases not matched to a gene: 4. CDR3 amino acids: CAITRDRGNYGYTF. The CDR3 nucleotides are TGTGCCATCACACGGGACAGGGGAAACTATGGCTACACCTTC.

The CDR3 reads CASSFSGRDNEQFF. CDR3 DNA: TGCGCCAGCAGCTTCAGCGGGAGGGACAATGAGCAGTTCTTC. The V and J genes are TRBV5-1 and TRBJ2-1; 10 bases line up with TRBD2. The germline gives CDR1 SGHRS, CDR2 YFSETQ. The CDR3 is 14 residues long. V trimming: 2 bases; J trimming: 5 bases; junction bases outside the gene matches: 1. Combining the CDR3 with reference TRBV5-1 and TRBJ2-1 gives the whole variable domain KAGVTQTPRYLIKTRGQQVTLSCSPISGHRSVSWYQQTPGQGLQFLFEYFSETQRNKGNFPGRFSGRQFSNSRSEMNVSTLELGDSALYLCASSFSGRDNEQFFGPGTRLTVL.

The CDR3 reads CASSPGLAEMMGETQYF. CDR3 nucleotides: TGCGCCAGCAGCCCGGGACTAGCGGAGATGATGGGAGAGACCCAGTACTTC. The chain couples TRBV5-1 to TRBJ2-5; 11 bases fit TRBD2. The ends lost 4 bases at V and 4 bases at J; junction bases unmatched: 12. Germline V gene sequence: CDR1 SGHRS, CDR2 YFSETQ. The CDR3 consists of 17 residues.

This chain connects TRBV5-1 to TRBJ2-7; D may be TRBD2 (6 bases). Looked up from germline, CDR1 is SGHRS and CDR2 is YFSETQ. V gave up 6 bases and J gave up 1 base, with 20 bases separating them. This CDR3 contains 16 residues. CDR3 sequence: CASITGGFRESYEQYF. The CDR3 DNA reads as TGCGCCAGCATCACCGGAGGGTTCAGGGAATCCTACGAGCAGTACTTC.

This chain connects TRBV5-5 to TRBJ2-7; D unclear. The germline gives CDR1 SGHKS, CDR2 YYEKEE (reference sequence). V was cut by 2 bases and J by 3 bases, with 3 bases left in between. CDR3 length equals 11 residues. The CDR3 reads CASSFYYEQYF. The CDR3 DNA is TGTGCCAGCAGCTTTTACTACGAGCAGTACTTC.

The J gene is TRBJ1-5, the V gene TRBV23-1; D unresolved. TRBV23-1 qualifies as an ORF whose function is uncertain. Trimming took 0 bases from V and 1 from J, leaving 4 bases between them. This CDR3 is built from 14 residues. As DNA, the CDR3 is TGCGCCAGCAGTCAATCGAGCAGCAATCAGCCCCAGCATTTT. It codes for CASSQSSSNQPQHF.